This TCR beta chain is drawn from a study of blood T cell repertoires in COVID-19. Across the study: Samples of COVID-19 (acute and convalescent) were obtained from the United States, Italy and Spain.

Repertoires were generated with immunoSEQ multiplex PCR, while TCRdb's copy carries only in-frame clones and drops some. The data hold a few hundred thousand clones, with about 87% observed a single time. The germline V and J ends were trimmed by 0 bases and 6 bases, with 33 bases remaining between them. Germline V gives CDR1 SGDLS, CDR2 YYNGEE. CDR3 length: 21 residues. Seattle patient enrollment occurred during active infection, with longitudinal follow-up thereafter. The sample taken for sequencing was peripheral blood. This TCR was recovered from a woman aged 60-75 years with COVID-19, enrolled during active disease. This sequence joins TRBV9 and TRBJ1-1, with D perhaps TRBD1 (5 bases). The CDR3 protein is CASSVADIKASWTQVSAEAFF. In DNA form, the CDR3 reads TGTGCCAGCAGCGTAGCGGACATAAAAGCCTCTTGGACACAGGTGTCAGCTGAAGCTTTCTTT.